This T cell receptor (beta chain) is from a study of blood T cell repertoires in COVID-19. Across the whole study: The United States, Italy and Spain provided the acute and convalescent COVID-19 samples. Nucleic acid was either cDNA or gDNA, and it came from T cells, B-cell-depleted T cells, or PBMCs.

V shed 5 bases and J 4 bases; nucleotides not matched to a gene: 4. The CDR3 totals 14 residues. Germline V CDR1 and CDR2: MNHNY, SVGAGI (reference sequence). Source study methods: The authors estimated nucleated cell counts from reference gene primer amplification. Measured with immunoSEQ multiplex PCR; TCRdb has only the in-frame clones, and not every one. That table furnishes V, J and clone size, whereas the DNA furnished D and trimming. This sample has roughly 74,000 clones, with around nine tenths found just once. The sequencing sample was made of peripheral blood. This TCR came from an older man with active or convalescent COVID-19. This chain uses TRBV6-6 with TRBJ2-3, with 9 bases fitting TRBD2. The CDR3 sequence: CASSRAGGPDTQYF. The CDR3 DNA reads as TGTGCCAGCAGTAGGGCGGGGGGGCCAGATACGCAGTATTTT.